This record concerns one T cell receptor beta chain sequence. This specimen belongs to a study of glioma-infiltrating T cells after dendritic cell vaccination. As for the study in general: Patients received three intradermal dendritic cell vaccine injections at biweekly intervals.

Assay: immunoSEQ multiplex PCR; the TCRdb copy retains only in-frame clones and omits some. The sample has about 73,000 clones; almost 85% are singletons. CDR3 length: 15 residues. Trimming removed 8 bases from V and 5 bases from J; junction bases left unmatched: 8. Germline V gene data show CDR1 as SNHLY and CDR2 as FYNNEI. This clonotype originated in a human donor with glioblastoma. V and J are TRBV2 and TRBJ2-1; 11 bases align to TRBD1. Sequences were derived from blood, sampled before dendritic cell vaccination. The CDR3 DNA follows: TGTGCCAGCCTAAGGACAGGGGGCAGTAACAATGAGCAGTTCTTC. Protein product: CASLRTGGSNNEQFF. Full variable domain (rest looked up from reference TRBV2 and TRBJ2-1): EPEVTQTPSHQVTQMGQEVILRCVPISNHLYFYWYRQILGQKVEFLVSFYNNEISEKSEIFDDQFSVERPDGSNFTLKIRSTKLEDSAMYFCASLRTGGSNNEQFFGPGTRLTVL.